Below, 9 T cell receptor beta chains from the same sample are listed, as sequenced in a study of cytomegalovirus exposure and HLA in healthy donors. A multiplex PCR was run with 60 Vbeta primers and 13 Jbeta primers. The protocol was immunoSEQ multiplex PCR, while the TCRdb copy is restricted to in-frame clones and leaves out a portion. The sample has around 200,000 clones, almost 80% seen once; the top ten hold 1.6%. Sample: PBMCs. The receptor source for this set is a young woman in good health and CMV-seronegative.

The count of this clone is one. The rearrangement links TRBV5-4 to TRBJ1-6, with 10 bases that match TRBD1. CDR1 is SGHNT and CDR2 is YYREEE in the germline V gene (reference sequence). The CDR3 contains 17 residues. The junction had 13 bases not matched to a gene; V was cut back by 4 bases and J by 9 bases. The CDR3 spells CASSPTGTGAFGSPLHF. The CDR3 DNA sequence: TGTGCCAGCAGCCCTACTGGGACAGGGGCATTCGGTTCACCCCTCCACTTT.

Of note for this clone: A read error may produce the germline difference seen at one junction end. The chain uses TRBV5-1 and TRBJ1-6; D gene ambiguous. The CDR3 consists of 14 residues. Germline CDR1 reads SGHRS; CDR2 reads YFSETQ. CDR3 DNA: TGCGCCAGCAGCTTGGAATCCTCTAATTCACCCCTCCACTTT. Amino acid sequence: CASSLESSNSPLHF.

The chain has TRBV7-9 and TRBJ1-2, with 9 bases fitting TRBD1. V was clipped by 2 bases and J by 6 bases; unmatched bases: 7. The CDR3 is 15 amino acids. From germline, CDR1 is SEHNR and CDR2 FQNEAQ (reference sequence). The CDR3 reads CASSLRARTGDGYTF. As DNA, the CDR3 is TGTGCCAGCAGCTTAAGGGCTAGGACAGGGGATGGCTACACCTTC.

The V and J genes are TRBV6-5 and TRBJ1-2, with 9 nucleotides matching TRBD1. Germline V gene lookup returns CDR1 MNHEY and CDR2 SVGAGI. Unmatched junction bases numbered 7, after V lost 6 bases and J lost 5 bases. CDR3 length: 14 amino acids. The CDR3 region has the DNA TGTGCCAGCAGCCCCCGGACAGGGGAGTATGGCTACACCTTC. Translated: CASSPRTGEYGYTF.

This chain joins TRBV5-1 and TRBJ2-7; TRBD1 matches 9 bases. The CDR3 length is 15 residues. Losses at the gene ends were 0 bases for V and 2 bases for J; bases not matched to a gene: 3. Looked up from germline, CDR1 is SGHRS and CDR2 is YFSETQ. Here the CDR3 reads CASSLARTGAYEQYF. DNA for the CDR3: TGCGCCAGCAGCTTGGCGCGGACAGGGGCCTACGAGCAGTACTTC.

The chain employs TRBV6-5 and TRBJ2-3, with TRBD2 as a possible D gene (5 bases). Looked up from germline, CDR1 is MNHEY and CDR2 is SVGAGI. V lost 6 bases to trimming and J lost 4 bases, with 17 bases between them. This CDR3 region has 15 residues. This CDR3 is CASRGLAGRPDTQYF. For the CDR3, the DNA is TGTGCCAGCAGGGGCCTTGCGGGCCGGCCAGATACGCAGTATTTT.

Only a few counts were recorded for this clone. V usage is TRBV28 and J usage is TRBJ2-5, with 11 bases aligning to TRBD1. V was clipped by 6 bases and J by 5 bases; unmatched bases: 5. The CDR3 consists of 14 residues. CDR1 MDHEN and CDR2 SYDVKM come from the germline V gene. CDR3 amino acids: CASSQGQGVETQYF. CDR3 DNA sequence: TGTGCCAGCAGCCAGGGACAGGGGGTCGAGACCCAGTACTTC.

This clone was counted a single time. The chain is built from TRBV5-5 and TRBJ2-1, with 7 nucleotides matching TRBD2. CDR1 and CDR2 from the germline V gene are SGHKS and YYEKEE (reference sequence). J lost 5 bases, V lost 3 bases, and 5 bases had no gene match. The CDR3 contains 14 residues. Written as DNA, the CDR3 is TGTGCCAGCAGCTGGCTAGCGGATAACAATGAGCAGTTCTTC. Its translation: CASSWLADNNEQFF.

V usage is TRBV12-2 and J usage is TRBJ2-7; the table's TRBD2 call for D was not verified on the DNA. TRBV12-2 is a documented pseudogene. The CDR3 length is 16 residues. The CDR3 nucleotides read TGTGCAAGTCGCCACGACAGACTAGCGCTTACCTACGAGCAGTACTTC. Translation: CASRHDRLALTYEQYF.